A single sample gave rise to the 11 T cell receptor beta chains below, sequenced in a study of memory CD4+ T cells and cytomegalovirus serostatus. The table came from immunoSEQ multiplex PCR; TCRdb's copy has only in-frame clones and leaves some out. The sample has 50,000 or so clones; 82% are singletons. Single viable CD3+CD4+CD8-CD45RO+ cells were sorted as the memory CD4+ T cells. The sequenced sample consisted of memory CD4+ T cells from blood. Source of these receptors: an adult in good health and CMV-seronegative.

This clone has a handful of counts. The CDR3 reads CASSFENYGYTF. The CDR3 bases are TGTGCCAGCAGCTTCGAGAACTATGGCTACACCTTC. The V and J genes are TRBV5-5 and TRBJ1-2; D gene unclear. Germline V gene data show CDR1 as SGHKS and CDR2 as YYEKEE (reference sequence). This CDR3 spans 12 amino acids. Trimming removed 2 bases at V and 2 bases at J, with 4 bases between.

This clone was detected a few times. V gene TRBV30 combines with J gene TRBJ2-1; 14 nucleotides match TRBD2. The ends lost 1 base at V and 9 bases at J; junction bases unmatched: 8. CDR1 and CDR2 (germline): GTSNPN, SVGIG (reference sequence). The CDR3 extends over 16 amino acids. The chain's CDR3 is CAWSGPTSGGGSEQFF. The CDR3, as DNA: TGTGCCTGGAGTGGGCCGACTAGCGGGGGGGGCTCTGAGCAGTTCTTC.

The chain employs TRBV7-2 and TRBJ1-3; D gene ambiguous. The CDR3 contains 15 residues. Germline loops: CDR1 SGHTA, CDR2 FQGNSA. The V and J ends lost 3 bases and 4 bases respectively, with 13 bases between them. The CDR3 is CASSFSDDLGNTIYF. For the CDR3, the DNA is TGTGCCAGCAGCTTTAGCGACGACCTAGGAAACACCATATATTTT.

This chain joins TRBV7-3 and TRBJ1-1; no firm D call. Looked up from germline, CDR1 is SGHTA and CDR2 is FQGTGA. V was clipped by 5 bases and J by 3 bases, with 10 bases between them. The CDR3 is 13 residues long. The CDR3 protein is CASSLDTDTEAFF. The CDR3 DNA follows: TGTGCCAGCAGCCTAGACACCGACACTGAAGCTTTCTTT.

The chain links TRBV5-1 to TRBJ1-2; maybe TRBD1 (6 bases). The germline CDR1 and CDR2 sequences are SGHRS and YFSETQ. The CDR3 contains 16 residues. Trimming removed 4 bases from V and 5 bases from J, with 21 bases in between. CDR3 protein: CASSAAGTHLGYGYTF. CDR3 bases: TGCGCCAGCAGCGCCGCCGGGACACACCTTGGGTATGGCTACACCTTC.

CDR3 coding DNA: TGTGCCAGCAGTGTAGGGACGAATAATTCACCCCTCCACTTT. Translated, it gives CASSVGTNNSPLHF. The J gene is TRBJ1-6, the V gene TRBV6-1; perhaps TRBD1 as D (5 bases). The V end lost 4 bases, the J end lost 5 bases, and 9 bases lay between the germline ends. Germline-derived CDR1 and CDR2 are MNHNS and SASEGT. The CDR3 extends over 14 amino acids.

CDR3: CASSLTGGEQYF. CDR3 DNA: TGCGCCAGCAGCTTGACAGGGGGCGAGCAGTACTTC. V is TRBV5-1 and J is TRBJ2-7; 8 bases are a match to TRBD1. The V gene's germline CDR1 is SGHRS and CDR2 YFSETQ. V shed 1 base and J 6 bases; nucleotides not matched to a gene: 0. The CDR3 extends over 12 amino acids.

The CDR3 DNA sequence: TGTGCCAGCAGCTTATCACCCACTGAAGCTTTCTTT. It encodes CASSLSPTEAFF. The chain links TRBV7-9 to TRBJ1-1; no clear D gene. The CDR3 is 12 amino acids. Trimming removed 2 bases from V and 4 bases from J, with 5 bases in between. The germline V gene encodes CDR1 SEHNR and CDR2 FQNEAQ (reference sequence).

This clone has more than one count but fewer than ten. The chain employs TRBV29-1 and TRBJ2-7; no clear D gene. This CDR3 contains 14 residues. The V gene lost 4 bases and the J gene lost 2 bases, with 15 bases spanning the gap. Germline assignment: CDR1 SQVTM and CDR2 ANQGSEA. The CDR3 region has the DNA TGCAGCGTTGGACAAGTGCAAGCTCCCTACGAGCAGTACTTC. Protein: CSVGQVQAPYEQYF.

In this sample, this clone turned up once. V usage is TRBV7-2 and J usage is TRBJ1-1, with no clear D. CDR1 SGHTA and CDR2 FQGNSA come from the germline V gene. V shed 5 bases and J shed 5 bases, with 9 bases lying between them. The CDR3 runs 12 residues. CDR3 in DNA: TGTGCCAGCAGCCAAGGCAGGACTGAAGCTTTCTTT. It encodes CASSQGRTEAFF.

The V call is TRBV5-6, the J call TRBJ1-5; D not certain. Germline CDR1 is SGHDT and CDR2 is YYEEEE. V was cut by 6 bases and J by 1 base, with 14 bases left in between. The CDR3 has 15 amino acids. The chain's CDR3 is CASTRSGSSNQPQHF. CDR3 nucleotides: TGTGCCAGCACCCGGTCGGGGAGCAGCAATCAGCCCCAGCATTTT.